Listed here are 6 T cell receptor beta chains from one sample, sequenced in a study of beta chain features in type 1 diabetes. The study's findings and limits: For Type 1 diabetes patients, all four CD4+ subsets carried TCRB CDR3s that were moderately but significantly shorter.

These receptors are not linked to any known antigen. Of the isolated RNA, all was reverse transcribed, and so the sequenced material was expressed TCRB transcripts. The protocol was immunoSEQ multiplex PCR, while the TCRdb copy is restricted to in-frame clones and leaves out a portion. The sample has around 300,000 clones, roughly 15% seen once. Sequencing used naive CD4+ T cells from blood. The receptors originated from a man between 18 and 29 years old with type 1 diabetes.

This rearrangement joins TRBV6-5 to TRBJ2-3, with 8 bases lining up with TRBD2. The CDR3 runs to 15 residues. The germline V gene encodes CDR1 MNHEY and CDR2 SVGAGI. J gave up 3 bases and V 0 bases, and 2 bases lay outside the gene matches. The DNA for the CDR3 is TGTGCCAGCAGTTACTCGGGCGGGAGGACAGATACGCAGTATTTT. Its translation: CASSYSGGRTDTQYF.

This chain joins TRBV7-9 and TRBJ1-6; 8 bases line up with TRBD1. Unmatched junction bases numbered 12, after V lost 5 bases and J lost 9 bases. This CDR3 comprises 16 residues. Germline V gene sequence: CDR1 SEHNR, CDR2 FQNEAQ (reference sequence). CDR3 residues: CASSGRQGAQSSPLHF. Written as DNA, the CDR3 is TGTGCCAGCAGCGGAAGGCAGGGGGCGCAAAGTTCACCCCTCCACTTT.

The table lists this clone with a few counts. The chain employs TRBV11-2 and TRBJ2-3, with 16 bases matching TRBD2. Germline lookup yields CDR1 SGHAT and CDR2 FQNNGV. The CDR3 is made up of 17 amino acids. J was trimmed by 4 bases and V by 4 bases; bases with no gene match: 5. The CDR3 protein is CASSSGTSGRAADTQYF. For the CDR3, the DNA is TGTGCCAGCAGCTCCGGGACTAGCGGGAGGGCTGCAGATACGCAGTATTTT.

This clone was detected only a few times. The gene calls are TRBV11-3 and TRBJ2-1; 14 nucleotides align to TRBD2. From germline, CDR1 is SGHNT and CDR2 YENEEA. The CDR3 sequence is 18 residues long. V was pared by 0 bases and J by 0 bases, with 1 base of the junction left unmatched. The CDR3 here is CASSLEGTSGGSYNEQFF. Written as DNA, the CDR3 is TGTGCCAGCAGCTTAGAGGGGACTAGCGGGGGCTCCTACAATGAGCAGTTCTTC.

CDR3 sequence: CASSVEGEGQPQHF. The DNA for the CDR3 is TGTGCCAGCAGCGTAGAGGGGGAGGGACAGCCCCAGCATTTT. The rearrangement uses TRBV9 and TRBJ1-5, with D possibly TRBD1 on 6 matching bases. Germline lookup yields CDR1 SGDLS and CDR2 YYNGEE. Between the trimmed V and J ends, which lost 0 bases and 7 bases, there was a span of 11 bases. This CDR3 comprises 14 residues.

The sample holds a few counts of this clone. The gene calls are TRBV5-1 and TRBJ2-3; 9 nucleotides line up with TRBD1. After removal of 0 bases from V and 14 bases from J, the junction contained 4 bases not matched to a gene. The CDR3 covers 12 residues. Germline CDR1 and CDR2: SGHRS and YFSETQ. CDR3 amino acids: CASSLDRGPPYF. The CDR3 DNA follows: TGCGCCAGCAGCTTGGACAGGGGGCCACCGTATTTT.